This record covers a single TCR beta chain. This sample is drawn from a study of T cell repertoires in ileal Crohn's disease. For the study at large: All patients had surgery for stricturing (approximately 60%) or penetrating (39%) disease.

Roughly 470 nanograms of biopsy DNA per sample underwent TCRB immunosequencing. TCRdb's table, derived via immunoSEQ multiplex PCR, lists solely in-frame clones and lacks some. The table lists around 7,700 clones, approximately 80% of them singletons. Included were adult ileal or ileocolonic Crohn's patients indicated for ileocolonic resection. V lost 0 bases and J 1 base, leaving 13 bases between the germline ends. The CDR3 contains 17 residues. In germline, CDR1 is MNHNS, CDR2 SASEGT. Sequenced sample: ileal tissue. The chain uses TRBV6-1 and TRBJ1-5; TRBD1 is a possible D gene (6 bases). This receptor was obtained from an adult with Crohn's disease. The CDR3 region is CASSEAPGQRSNQPQHF. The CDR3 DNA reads TGTGCCAGCAGTGAAGCGCCCGGACAGCGAAGCAATCAGCCCCAGCATTTT.